Listed here are 10 T cell receptor beta chains from one sample, sequenced in a study of control samples from healthy donors and cancer patients. Sequencing used immunoSEQ multiplex PCR; TCRdb keeps in-frame clones, though not all of them. Of about 150,000 clones in the sample, over 85% were seen once. The specimen sequenced was blood. The source of these receptors is a man between 18 and 35 years old in good health.

The rearrangement joins TRBV30 to TRBJ1-4; D is perhaps TRBD1 (5 bases). CDR3 length equals 14 residues. V lost 2 bases to trimming and J lost 4 bases, with 11 bases between them. CDR1 is GTSNPN and CDR2 is SVGIG in the germline V gene (reference sequence). CDR3 sequence reads: CAWSSGQDNEKLFF. The CDR3 DNA reads as TGTGCCTGGAGTTCGGGGCAGGATAATGAAAAACTGTTTTTT.

Note on this clone: The same CDR3 also results from other DNA sequences found in this sample. The V gene is TRBV6-5, the J gene TRBJ1-1; the D is unclear. This CDR3 has 15 amino acids. The V and J ends lost 0 bases and 1 base respectively, with 9 bases between them. The germline V gene encodes CDR1 MNHEY and CDR2 SVGAGI. CDR3 DNA sequence: TGTGCCAGCAGTTACTCCCCCACCGAGAACACTGAAGCTTTCTTT. Translated: CASSYSPTENTEAFF.

The CDR3: CASSQGNTIYF. In DNA form, the CDR3 reads TGTGCCTCCTCGCAGGGAAACACCATATATTTT. The rearrangement joins TRBV30 to TRBJ1-3, with no clear D. V was cut by 7 bases and J by 4 bases, with 8 bases left in between. This CDR3 is 11 amino acids long. Germline V lookup: CDR1 GTSNPN, CDR2 SVGIG (reference sequence).

The V gene is TRBV10-3, the J gene TRBJ2-5; 12 positions agree with TRBD2. V trimming: 1 base; J trimming: 1 base; junction bases outside the gene matches: 7. CDR1 is ENHRY, CDR2 SYGVKD, per germline. The CDR3 spans 18 residues. The CDR3 nucleotides read TGTGCCATCAGTGAGTTACCGGGACTAGCGGGCCTCCAAGAGACCCAGTACTTC. It is translated as CAISELPGLAGLQETQYF.

The chain combines TRBV10-3 with TRBJ2-5; weak D call: TRBD1 (6 bases). The CDR3 runs to 14 residues. With 2 bases removed from V and 4 bases from J, the gap between germline ends came to 11 bases. The germline CDR1 and CDR2 sequences are ENHRY and SYGVKD. The CDR3 region is CAISEHRESETQYF. In DNA, the CDR3 is TGTGCCATCAGTGAGCACAGGGAGTCAGAGACCCAGTACTTC.

The V call is TRBV29-1, the J call TRBJ2-7; 7 bases are a match to TRBD2. Germline V lookup: CDR1 SQVTM, CDR2 ANQGSEA. The ends lost 4 bases at V and 2 bases at J; junction bases unmatched: 5. The CDR3 is 13 residues long. CDR3 loop: CSVVGGGAYEQYF. The CDR3 DNA follows: TGCAGCGTTGTCGGCGGGGGTGCCTACGAGCAGTACTTC.

This sequence joins TRBV27 and TRBJ2-3; 7 bases are shared with TRBD1. The junction had 5 bases not matched to a gene; V was cut back by 4 bases and J by 1 base. Germline assignment: CDR1 MNHEY and CDR2 SMNVEV (reference sequence). The CDR3 consists of 15 residues. The CDR3 loop reads CASSYLQGGTDTQYF. The CDR3 DNA is TGTGCCAGCAGTTACCTCCAGGGGGGCACAGATACGCAGTATTTT.

The gene calls are TRBV19 and TRBJ2-7, with 9 bases aligning to TRBD1. Germline CDR1 reads LNHDA; CDR2 reads SQIVND (reference sequence). With 5 bases clipped from V and 0 bases from J, the junction kept 5 bases outside the gene matches. CDR3 size: 15 residues. CDR3 nucleotides: TGTGCCAGTAGTCGGGGACAGGGCATCTCCTACGAGCAGTACTTC. Protein product: CASSRGQGISYEQYF.

This chain links TRBV27 with TRBJ1-6; 11 bases map to TRBD1. The length of the CDR3 is 14 residues. The germline V gene encodes CDR1 MNHEY and CDR2 SMNVEV (reference sequence). The V gene end was trimmed by 4 bases and the J gene end by 14 bases; junction bases not matched to a gene: 7. The chain's CDR3 is CASSSRDRGLTLHF. In nucleotides, the CDR3 is TGTGCCAGCAGTTCCCGGGACAGGGGGTTGACCCTCCACTTT.

This rearrangement joins TRBV18 to TRBJ1-2; 12 bases map to TRBD1. Germline-derived CDR1 and CDR2 are KGHSH and LQKENI. V lost 6 bases and J lost 13; bases outside the gene matches: 15. The CDR3 covers 15 residues. CDR3 loop: CASSRPPGTGGEVTF. For the CDR3, the DNA is TGTGCCAGCTCTCGCCCACCCGGGACAGGGGGCGAGGTCACCTTC.